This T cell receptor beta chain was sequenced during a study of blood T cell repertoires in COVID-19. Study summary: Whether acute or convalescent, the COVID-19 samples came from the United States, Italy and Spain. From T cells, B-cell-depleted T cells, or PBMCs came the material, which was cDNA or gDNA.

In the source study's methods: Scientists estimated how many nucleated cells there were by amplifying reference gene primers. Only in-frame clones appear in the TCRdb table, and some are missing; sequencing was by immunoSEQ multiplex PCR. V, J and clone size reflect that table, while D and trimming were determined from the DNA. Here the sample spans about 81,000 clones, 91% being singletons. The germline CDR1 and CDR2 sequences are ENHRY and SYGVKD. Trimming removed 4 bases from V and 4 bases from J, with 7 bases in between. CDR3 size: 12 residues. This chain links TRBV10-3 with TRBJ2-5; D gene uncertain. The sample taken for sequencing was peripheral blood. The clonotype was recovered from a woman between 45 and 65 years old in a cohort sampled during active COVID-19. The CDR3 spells CAISGAGETQYF. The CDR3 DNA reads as TGTGCCATCAGTGGGGCAGGAGAGACCCAGTACTTC.